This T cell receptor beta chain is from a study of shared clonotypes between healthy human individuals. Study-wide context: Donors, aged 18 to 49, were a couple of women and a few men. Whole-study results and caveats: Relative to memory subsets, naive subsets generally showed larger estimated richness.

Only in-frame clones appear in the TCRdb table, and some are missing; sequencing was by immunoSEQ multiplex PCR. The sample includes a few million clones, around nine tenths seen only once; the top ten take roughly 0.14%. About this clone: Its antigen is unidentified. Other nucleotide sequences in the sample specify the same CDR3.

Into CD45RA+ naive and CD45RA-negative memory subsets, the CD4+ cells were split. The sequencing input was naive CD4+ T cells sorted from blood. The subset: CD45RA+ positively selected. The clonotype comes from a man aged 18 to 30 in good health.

The CDR3 sequence: CASSLGEYEQYF. The CDR3 nucleotides are TGCGCCAGCAGCTTGGGAGAATACGAGCAGTACTTC. The rearrangement links TRBV5-1 to TRBJ2-7; no firm D call. Germline V lookup: CDR1 SGHRS, CDR2 YFSETQ. V was trimmed by 0 bases and J by 4 bases, leaving 5 bases between them. The CDR3 spans 12 residues.